This passage covers 19 T cell receptor beta chains from one sample sequenced in a study of blood T cell repertoires in COVID-19. Sequenced by immunoSEQ multiplex PCR; TCRdb stores in-frame clones only, minus some. This table has some 150,000 clones, roughly 81% appearing once. Sequencing input: peripheral blood. These receptor sequences come from a human donor with acute or convalescent COVID-19. The donor label of this sample is uncertain.

This chain joins TRBV19 and TRBJ1-5; D is uncertain. Germline lookup yields CDR1 LNHDA and CDR2 SQIVND (reference sequence). The V gene lost 4 bases and the J gene lost 6 bases, with 7 bases spanning the gap. This CDR3 region has 12 residues. The CDR3 loop reads CASSRGGQPQHF. The CDR3 nucleotides read TGTGCCAGTAGTAGGGGAGGTCAGCCCCAGCATTTT.

This clone was observed a single time. V is TRBV19 and J is TRBJ1-1; D gene unclear. In germline, CDR1 is LNHDA, CDR2 SQIVND (reference sequence). Trimming removed 0 bases from V and 2 bases from J, with 13 bases in between. The CDR3 loop spans 16 amino acids. The CDR3 protein is CASSIDAPRVNTEAFF. Written as DNA, the CDR3 is TGTGCCAGTAGTATAGATGCGCCGCGGGTAAACACTGAAGCTTTCTTT.

This clone was counted a few times. The chain combines TRBV7-9 with TRBJ1-2; D remains ambiguous. Trimming stripped 1 base from V and 0 bases from J, with 12 bases between. This CDR3 contains 16 residues. Germline-derived CDR1 and CDR2 are SEHNR and FQNEAQ (reference sequence). CDR3 nucleotide sequence: TGTGCCAGCAGCTTAGATAAAGCGAGGGCTAACTATGGCTACACCTTC. This codes for CASSLDKARANYGYTF.

The chain combines TRBV12-3 or TRBV12-4 with TRBJ1-5; no clear D gene. Trimming cost V 3 bases and J 6 bases, with 3 bases left between them. The CDR3 runs to 11 residues. CDR3 protein: CASSFSQPQHF. The CDR3 region has the DNA TGTGCCAGCAGTTTTAGTCAGCCCCAGCATTTT.

The J gene is TRBJ2-6, the V gene TRBV7-2, with D perhaps matching TRBD1 (6 bases). CDR3 length: 18 residues. The germline V gene has CDR1 SGHTA and CDR2 FQGNSA. Trimming took 2 bases from V and 0 from J, leaving 14 bases between them. DNA for the CDR3: TGTGCCAGCAGCTTAAGGTACAGGGCGACCTCTGGGGCCAACGTCCTGACTTTC. Protein product: CASSLRYRATSGANVLTF.

This chain connects TRBV27 to TRBJ2-2; 9 positions agree with TRBD1. V shed 5 bases, J shed 7 bases, and the junction held 14 bases outside the gene matches. Germline-derived CDR1 and CDR2 are MNHEY and SMNVEV (reference sequence). The CDR3 consists of 17 residues. The CDR3 coding sequence is TGTGCCAGCAGTCAATTACCGGGACAGGGATTGATCGGGGAGCTGTTTTTT. Its translation is CASSQLPGQGLIGELFF.

Turning to this clone: A read error may produce the germline difference seen at one junction end. The genes are TRBV30 and TRBJ1-1; no definite D call. The CDR3 is made up of 11 amino acids. CDR1 and CDR2 (germline): GTSNPN, SVGIG (reference sequence). DNA of the CDR3: TGTGCCTGGAGTTCCGGTTCTATTTTTACCTTT. It specifies CAWSSGSIFTF.

The genes are TRBV3-1 (or the pseudogene TRBV3-2) and TRBJ1-6; D possibly corresponds to TRBD1 (6 bases). The CDR3 sequence is 16 residues long. V was clipped by 3 bases and J by 14 bases, with 23 bases between them. Per the germline V gene, CDR1 is LGHDT and CDR2 is YNNKEL (reference sequence). This CDR3 reads CASSQGKQGPLGTLHF. CDR3 in DNA: TGTGCCAGCAGCCAGGGCAAACAGGGCCCCCTTGGGACCCTCCACTTT.

The sample holds one count of this clone. The CDR3 here is CASSLISTGRGTDTQYF. CDR3 bases: TGCGCCAGCAGCTTGATTTCAACCGGGAGGGGCACAGATACGCAGTATTTT. The V and J genes are TRBV5-1 and TRBJ2-3, with 8 bases fitting TRBD2. CDR3 length: 17 residues. After removal of 1 base from V and 1 base from J, the junction contained 8 bases not matched to a gene. The germline V gene has CDR1 SGHRS and CDR2 YFSETQ.

This clone was counted a single time. One end of the junction varies from germline; a read error may be responsible. V is TRBV3-1 (or the pseudogene TRBV3-2) and J is TRBJ2-7, with 11 bases fitting TRBD2. The CDR3 spans 15 residues. The germline gives CDR1 LGHDT, CDR2 YNNKEL (reference sequence). CDR3 sequence reads: CAGSQTSGAAYEQYF. CDR3 coding DNA: TGTGCCGGCAGCCAGACTAGCGGGGCAGCCTACGAGCAGTACTTC.

The chain links TRBV25-1 to TRBJ1-2; perhaps TRBD1 as D (6 bases). Trimming left V 3 bases short and J 6 bases short, with 14 bases between. Germline loops: CDR1 MGHDK, CDR2 SYGVNS. The CDR3 is made up of 14 amino acids. Written as DNA, the CDR3 is TGTGCCAGCAGTGAGACAGGACAGTACCATGGCTACACCTTC. Translating gives CASSETGQYHGYTF.

This rearrangement joins TRBV7-2 to TRBJ2-1; TRBD2 matches 7 bases. Germline CDR1 and CDR2: SGHTA and FQGNSA. V was pared by 5 bases and J by 3 bases, with 7 bases of the junction left unmatched. This CDR3 region has 15 residues. The CDR3 sequence: CASSQPTSVYNEQFF. CDR3 in DNA: TGTGCCAGCAGCCAACCCACTAGCGTCTACAATGAGCAGTTCTTC.

J is TRBJ1-4 and V is TRBV4-1, with 8 bases fitting TRBD1. CDR1 is MGHRA and CDR2 is YSYEKL in the germline V gene. The V and J ends lost 4 bases and 8 bases, in that order; junction bases with no gene match: 12. The CDR3 is 16 residues long. CDR3 in amino acids: CASSLNRGTGVEKLFF. As DNA, the CDR3 is TGCGCCAGCAGCCTGAACCGAGGGACAGGTGTGGAAAAACTGTTTTTT.

The rearrangement uses TRBV19 and TRBJ2-2, with 9 bases lining up with TRBD2. Germline lookup yields CDR1 LNHDA and CDR2 SQIVND (reference sequence). J was trimmed by 3 bases and V by 7 bases; bases with no gene match: 3. The CDR3 is made up of 14 amino acids. The CDR3 region has the DNA TGTGCCAGTATACCTAGCGGGGACACCGGGGAGCTGTTTTTT. Encoded protein: CASIPSGDTGELFF.

The gene calls are TRBV28 and TRBJ1-2; TRBD1 aligns across 7 bases. The V gene end was trimmed by 7 bases and the J gene end by 2 bases; junction bases not matched to a gene: 10. Germline CDR1 MDHEN, CDR2 SYDVKM. The CDR3 extends over 15 amino acids. DNA for the CDR3: TGTGCCAGCATGGTTGTGGGCAGGGGGAACTATGGCTACACCTTC. Translating it yields CASMVVGRGNYGYTF.

The V gene is TRBV5-1, the J gene TRBJ2-2; D is unclear. The CDR3 runs to 10 residues. V lost 7 bases to trimming and J lost 7 bases, with 5 bases between them. Germline CDR1 and CDR2: SGHRS and YFSETQ. The CDR3 loop is CASESGELFF. The CDR3 nucleotides read TGCGCCAGCGAGAGCGGGGAGCTGTTTTTT.

V and J are TRBV25-1 and TRBJ1-2; 7 nucleotides agree with TRBD1. The CDR3 consists of 14 residues. Germline V gives CDR1 MGHDK, CDR2 SYGVNS. CDR3 region: CDTAPQGVIYGYTF. The DNA for the CDR3 is TGTGACACAGCACCCCAGGGGGTCATCTATGGCTACACCTTC.

The chain joins TRBV27 to TRBJ1-2; 9 positions match TRBD1. V lost 7 bases and J lost 6; bases outside the gene matches: 9. The CDR3 contains 14 residues. Looked up from germline, CDR1 is MNHEY and CDR2 is SMNVEV (reference sequence). The CDR3 sequence: CASNAPGQGNGYTF. The DNA of the CDR3 is TGTGCCAGCAACGCCCCGGGACAGGGCAATGGCTACACCTTC.

The V call is TRBV4-3, the J call TRBJ1-6; D possibly corresponds to TRBD1 (5 bases). The CDR3 extends over 17 amino acids. The germline CDR1 and CDR2 sequences are LGHNA and YSLEER. Deletions cut 0 bases from V and 5 bases from J, with 14 bases between. The chain's CDR3 is CASSQEWAGLNNSPLHF. The CDR3, as DNA: TGCGCCAGCAGCCAAGAATGGGCAGGGCTCAATAATTCACCCCTCCACTTT.